This T cell receptor (beta chain) was found in a study of blood T cells in healthy people across ages. Study results and limitations: As age increased, TCR beta diversity per million T cells fell in a roughly linear fashion.

Germline V CDR1 and CDR2: MNHEY, SVGAGI. V was cut by 6 bases and J by 4 bases, with 13 bases left in between. CDR3 length: 13 amino acids. Primers used in a second PCR of roughly 6 to 11 cycles were a sample-barcoded 5' primer and a J-beta primer mix. TCRdb re-called the 5' RACE reads through MiXCR, storing one row per CDR3 protein. This sample has approximately 960,000 distinct CDR3 sequences, with approximately 32% found just once. This clonotype was seen ten or more times. Its antigen is unidentified. The data also belong to a second study, concerning T cells of mothers and their children. This second study notes: Each mother gave over 8.5 million TCR beta CDR3 reads; each child, roughly 3 million.

V and J are TRBV6-5 and TRBJ2-7; weak D call: TRBD2 (6 bases). The sequenced sample consisted of blood. This sequence was found in a woman aged 40 to 50 in good health. CDR3 bases: TGTGCCAGCAGCCCGCGGGCGGGATACGAGCAGTACTTC. Protein product: CASSPRAGYEQYF.